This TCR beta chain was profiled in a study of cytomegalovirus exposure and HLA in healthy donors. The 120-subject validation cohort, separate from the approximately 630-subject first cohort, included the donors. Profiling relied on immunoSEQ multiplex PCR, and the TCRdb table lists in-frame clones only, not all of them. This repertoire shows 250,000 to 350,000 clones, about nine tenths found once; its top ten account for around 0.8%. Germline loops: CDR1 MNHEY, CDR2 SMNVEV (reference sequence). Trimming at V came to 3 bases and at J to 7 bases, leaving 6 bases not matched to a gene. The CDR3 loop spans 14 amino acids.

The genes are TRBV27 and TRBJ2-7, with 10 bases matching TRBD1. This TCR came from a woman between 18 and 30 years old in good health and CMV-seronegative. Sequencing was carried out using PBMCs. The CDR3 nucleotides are TGTGCCAGCAGTTTCGGGACAGGGGTAGGGGAGCAGTACTTC. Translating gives CASSFGTGVGEQYF.